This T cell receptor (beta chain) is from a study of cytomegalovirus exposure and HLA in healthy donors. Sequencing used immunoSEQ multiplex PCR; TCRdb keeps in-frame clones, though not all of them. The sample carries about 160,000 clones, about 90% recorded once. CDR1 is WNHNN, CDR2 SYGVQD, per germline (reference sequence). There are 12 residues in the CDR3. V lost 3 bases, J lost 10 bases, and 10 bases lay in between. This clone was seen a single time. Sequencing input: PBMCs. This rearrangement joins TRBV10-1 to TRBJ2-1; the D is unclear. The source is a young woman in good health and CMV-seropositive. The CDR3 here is CASSDPSREQFF. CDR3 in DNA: TGCGCCAGCAGTGACCCCTCCCGGGAGCAGTTCTTC.